This T cell receptor beta chain was documented in a study of T cell responses to AZD1222 COVID-19 vaccine. TCRdb's table, derived via immunoSEQ multiplex PCR, lists solely in-frame clones and lacks some. The repertoire holds 120,000 to 150,000 clones, approximately 88% seen once, with about 15% in the top ten. This clonotype was sampled from an adult in good health. This specimen was peripheral blood, taken on day 0 of AZD1222 vaccination.

The CDR3 DNA reads TGTGCCAGCGTCGACTGGTCAGGGGCCAACGTCCTGACTTTC. Translating it yields CASVDWSGANVLTF. The V and J genes are TRBV28 and TRBJ2-6, with no clear D. The CDR3 is made up of 14 amino acids. Germline V lookup: CDR1 MDHEN, CDR2 SYDVKM. Trimming pared 8 bases from V and 4 bases from J, leaving 12 bases between.